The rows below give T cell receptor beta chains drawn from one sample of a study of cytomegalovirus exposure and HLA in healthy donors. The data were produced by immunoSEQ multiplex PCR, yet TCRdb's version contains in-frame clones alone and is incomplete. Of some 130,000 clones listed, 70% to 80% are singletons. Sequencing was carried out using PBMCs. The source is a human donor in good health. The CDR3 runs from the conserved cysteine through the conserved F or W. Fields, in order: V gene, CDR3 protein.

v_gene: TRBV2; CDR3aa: CAGHRAPAQAFF
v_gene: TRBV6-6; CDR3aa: CASAGLQHYEQYF
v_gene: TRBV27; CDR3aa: CASSPGTSGNTGELFF
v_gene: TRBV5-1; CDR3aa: CASSVGGTGKSEQYF
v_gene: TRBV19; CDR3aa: CASSGASGSSYNEQFF
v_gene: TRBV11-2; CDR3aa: CASSLSGQGDGYTF
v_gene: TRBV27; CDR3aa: CASSGLAGAENTYEQYF
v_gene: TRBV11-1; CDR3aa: CASSNDRVPDTQYF
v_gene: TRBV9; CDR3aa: CASSVGTDGQPQHF
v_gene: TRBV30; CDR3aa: CAWMRQGALYGYTF
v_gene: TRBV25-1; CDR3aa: CASSVRTSAHNEQFF
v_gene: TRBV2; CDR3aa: CASRLAGVRTDTQYF
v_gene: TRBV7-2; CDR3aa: CASSGTSSSDTQYF
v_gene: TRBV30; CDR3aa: CASSGGGEQYF
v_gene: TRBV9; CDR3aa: CASSGMRTGKSYNEQFF
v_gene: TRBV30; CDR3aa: CAWRVGGGSYEQYF
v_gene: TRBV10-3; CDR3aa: CAISGLGLGGELFF
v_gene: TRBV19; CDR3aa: CASSMGGVGYTF
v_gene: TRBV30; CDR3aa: CAWSAGTGSYSNQPQHF
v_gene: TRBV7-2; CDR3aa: CASSLNRVNTGELFF
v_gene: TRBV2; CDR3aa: CASSEGESGFSDEQFF
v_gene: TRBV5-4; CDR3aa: CASSLRRAGGSGDEQFF
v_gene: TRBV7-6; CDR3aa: CASSLPGSGQETQYF
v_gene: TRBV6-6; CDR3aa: CASSVTGLDGYTF
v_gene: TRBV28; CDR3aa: CASSFLPSGRGTKNIQYF
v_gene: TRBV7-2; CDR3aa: CASSQGQGPQETQYF
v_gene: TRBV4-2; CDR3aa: CAGSQGQGDTDTQYF
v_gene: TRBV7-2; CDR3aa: CASSFGGGTEAFF
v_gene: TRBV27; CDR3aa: CASSLSAAGGYTF
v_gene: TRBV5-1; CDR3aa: CASSSGQNNSPLHF
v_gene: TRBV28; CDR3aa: CASSTRHRGPKNIQYF
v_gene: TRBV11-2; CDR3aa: CASSFNRGRGDYLNYGYTF
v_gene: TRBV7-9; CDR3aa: CASSPNRTSGFYNEQFF
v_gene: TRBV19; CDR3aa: CASTFGQALGYTF
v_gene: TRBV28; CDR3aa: CASSSGDRVPTTIYF
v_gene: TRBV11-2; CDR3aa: CASSARTGGGTEAFF
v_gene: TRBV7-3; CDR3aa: CASSLLAGVGYEQYF
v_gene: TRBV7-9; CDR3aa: CASSLGLAGANTGELFF
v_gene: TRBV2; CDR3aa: CATYGGTGELFF
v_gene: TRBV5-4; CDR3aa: CASSPGGGIYEQYF